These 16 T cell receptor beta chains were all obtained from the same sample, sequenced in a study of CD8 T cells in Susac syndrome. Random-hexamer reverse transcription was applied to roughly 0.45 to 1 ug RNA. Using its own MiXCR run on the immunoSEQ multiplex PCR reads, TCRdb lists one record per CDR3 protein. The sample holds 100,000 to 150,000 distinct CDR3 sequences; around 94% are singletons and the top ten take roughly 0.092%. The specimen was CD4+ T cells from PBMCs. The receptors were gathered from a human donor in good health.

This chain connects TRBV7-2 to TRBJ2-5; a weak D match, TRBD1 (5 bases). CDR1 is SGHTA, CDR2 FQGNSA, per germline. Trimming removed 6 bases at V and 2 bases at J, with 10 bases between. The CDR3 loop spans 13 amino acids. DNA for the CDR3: TGTGCCAGCAGTATGACAGTACAAGAGACCCAGTACTTC. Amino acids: CASSMTVQETQYF. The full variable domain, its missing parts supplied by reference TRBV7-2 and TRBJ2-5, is GAGVSQSPSNKVTEKGKDVELRCDPISGHTALYWYRQSLGQGLEFLIYFQGNSAPDKSGLPSDRFSAERTGGSVSTLTIQRTQQEDSAVYLCASSMTVQETQYFGPGTRLLVL.

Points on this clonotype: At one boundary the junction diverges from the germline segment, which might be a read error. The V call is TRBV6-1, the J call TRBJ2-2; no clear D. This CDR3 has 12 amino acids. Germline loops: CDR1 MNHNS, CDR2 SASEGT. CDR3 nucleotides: TGTGCCAGCAGGGAAGGGTACGGGGAGCTGTTTTTT. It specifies CASREGYGELFF.

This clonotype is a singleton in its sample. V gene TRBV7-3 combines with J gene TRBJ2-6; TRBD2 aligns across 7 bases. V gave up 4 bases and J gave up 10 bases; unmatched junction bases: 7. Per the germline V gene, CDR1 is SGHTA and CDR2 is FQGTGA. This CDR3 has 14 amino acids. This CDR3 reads CASSSRSSGNVLTF. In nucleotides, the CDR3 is TGTGCCAGCAGCTCCCGGTCTAGCGGTAACGTCCTGACTTTC.

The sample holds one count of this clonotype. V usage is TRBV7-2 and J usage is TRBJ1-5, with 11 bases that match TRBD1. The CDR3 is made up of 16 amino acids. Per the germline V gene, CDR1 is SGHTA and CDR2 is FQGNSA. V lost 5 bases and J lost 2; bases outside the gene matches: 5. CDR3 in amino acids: CASSLADRGRNQPQHF. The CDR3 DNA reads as TGTGCCAGCAGCCTCGCGGACAGGGGGCGCAATCAGCCCCAGCATTTT.

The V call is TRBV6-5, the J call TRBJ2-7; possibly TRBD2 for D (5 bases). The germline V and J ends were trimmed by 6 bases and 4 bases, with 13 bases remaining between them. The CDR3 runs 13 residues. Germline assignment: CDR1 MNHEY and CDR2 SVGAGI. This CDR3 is CASSDYNGYEQYF. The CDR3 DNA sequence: TGTGCCAGCAGCGACTACAACGGGTACGAGCAGTACTTC.

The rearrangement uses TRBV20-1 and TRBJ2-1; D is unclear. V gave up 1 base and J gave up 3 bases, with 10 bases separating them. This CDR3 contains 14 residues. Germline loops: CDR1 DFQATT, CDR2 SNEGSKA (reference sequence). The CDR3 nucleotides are TGCAGTGCTAGAGTAGGGCAGGTCTACAATGAGCAGTTCTTC. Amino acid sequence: CSARVGQVYNEQFF.

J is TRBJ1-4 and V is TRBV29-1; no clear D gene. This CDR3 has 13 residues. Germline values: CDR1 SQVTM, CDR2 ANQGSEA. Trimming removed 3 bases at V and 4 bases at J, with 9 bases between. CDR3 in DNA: TGCAGCGTTGAGTCCGGGGATAATGAAAAACTGTTTTTT. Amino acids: CSVESGDNEKLFF.

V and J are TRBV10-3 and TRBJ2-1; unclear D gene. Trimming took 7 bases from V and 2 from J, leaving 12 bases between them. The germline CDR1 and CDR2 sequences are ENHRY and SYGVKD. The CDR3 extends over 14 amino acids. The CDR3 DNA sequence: TGTGCCATCACCCCGGATCCGACCTACAATGAGCAGTTCTTC. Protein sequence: CAITPDPTYNEQFF.

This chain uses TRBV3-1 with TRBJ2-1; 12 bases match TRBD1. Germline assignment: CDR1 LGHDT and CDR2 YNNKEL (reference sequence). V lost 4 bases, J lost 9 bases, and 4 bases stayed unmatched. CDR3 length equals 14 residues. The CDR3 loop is CASSLGQGAVEQFF. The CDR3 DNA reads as TGTGCCAGCAGCCTGGGACAGGGGGCAGTTGAGCAGTTCTTC.

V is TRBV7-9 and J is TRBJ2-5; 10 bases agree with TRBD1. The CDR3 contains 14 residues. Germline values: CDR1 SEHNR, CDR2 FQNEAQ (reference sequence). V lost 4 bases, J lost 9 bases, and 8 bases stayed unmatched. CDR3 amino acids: CASSYRGQGVPQYF. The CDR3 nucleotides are TGTGCCAGCAGCTACCGAGGACAGGGGGTGCCCCAGTACTTC.

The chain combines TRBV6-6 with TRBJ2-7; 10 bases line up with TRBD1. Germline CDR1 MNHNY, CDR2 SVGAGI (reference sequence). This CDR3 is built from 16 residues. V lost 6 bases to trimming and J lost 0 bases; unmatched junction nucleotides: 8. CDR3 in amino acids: CASSTSGQGHSYEQYF. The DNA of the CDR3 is TGTGCCAGCAGCACCTCGGGACAGGGGCACTCCTACGAGCAGTACTTC.

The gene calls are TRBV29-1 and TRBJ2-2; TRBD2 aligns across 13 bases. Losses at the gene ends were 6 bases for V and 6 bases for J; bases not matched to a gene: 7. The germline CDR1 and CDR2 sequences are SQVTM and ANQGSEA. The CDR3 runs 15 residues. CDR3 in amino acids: CSVPGLAGDSGELFF. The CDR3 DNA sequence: TGCAGCGTGCCAGGACTAGCGGGAGACTCCGGGGAGCTGTTTTTT.

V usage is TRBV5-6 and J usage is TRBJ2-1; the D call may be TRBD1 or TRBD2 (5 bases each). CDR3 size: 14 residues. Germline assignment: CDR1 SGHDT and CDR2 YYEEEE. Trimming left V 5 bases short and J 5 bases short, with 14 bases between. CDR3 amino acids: CASRRRDGNNEQFF. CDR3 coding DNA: TGTGCCAGCAGGAGACGGGACGGGAACAATGAGCAGTTCTTC.

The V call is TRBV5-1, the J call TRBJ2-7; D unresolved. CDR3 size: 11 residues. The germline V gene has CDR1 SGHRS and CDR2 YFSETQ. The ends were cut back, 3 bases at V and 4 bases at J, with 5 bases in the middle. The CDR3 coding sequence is TGCGCCAGCAGCTCCGAGTACGAGCAGTACTTC. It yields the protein CASSSEYEQYF. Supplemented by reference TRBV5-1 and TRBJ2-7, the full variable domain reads KAGVTQTPRYLIKTRGQQVTLSCSPISGHRSVSWYQQTPGQGLQFLFEYFSETQRNKGNFPGRFSGRQFSNSRSEMNVSTLELGDSALYLCASSSEYEQYFGPGTRLTVT.

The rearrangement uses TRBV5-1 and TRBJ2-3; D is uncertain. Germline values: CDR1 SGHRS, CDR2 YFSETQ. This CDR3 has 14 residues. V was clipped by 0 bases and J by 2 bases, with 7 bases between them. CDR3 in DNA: TGCGCCAGCAGCTTGGGGGCCTTCACAGATACGCAGTATTTT. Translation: CASSLGAFTDTQYF.

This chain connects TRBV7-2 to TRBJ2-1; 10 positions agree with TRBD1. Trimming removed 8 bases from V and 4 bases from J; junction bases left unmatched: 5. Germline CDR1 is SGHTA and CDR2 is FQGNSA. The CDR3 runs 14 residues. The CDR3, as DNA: TGTGCCAGCGCCCTGGGACAGGGGTACAATGAGCAGTTCTTC. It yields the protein CASALGQGYNEQFF.